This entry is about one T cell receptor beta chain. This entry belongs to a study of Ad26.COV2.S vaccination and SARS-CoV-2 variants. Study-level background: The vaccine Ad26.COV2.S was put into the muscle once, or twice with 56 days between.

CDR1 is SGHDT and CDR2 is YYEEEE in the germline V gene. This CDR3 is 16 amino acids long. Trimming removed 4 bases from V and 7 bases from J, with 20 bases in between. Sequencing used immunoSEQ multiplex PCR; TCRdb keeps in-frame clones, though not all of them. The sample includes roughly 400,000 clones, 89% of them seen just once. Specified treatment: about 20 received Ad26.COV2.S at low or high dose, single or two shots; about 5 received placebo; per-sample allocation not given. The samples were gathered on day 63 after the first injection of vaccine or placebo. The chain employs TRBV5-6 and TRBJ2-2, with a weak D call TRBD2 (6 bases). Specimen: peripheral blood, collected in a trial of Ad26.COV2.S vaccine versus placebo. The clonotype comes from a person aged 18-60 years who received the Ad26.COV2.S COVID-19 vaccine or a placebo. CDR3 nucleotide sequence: TGTGCCAGCAGCCCCTGGCGGAGGGAGAAGATCGGGGAGCTGTTTTTT. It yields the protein CASSPWRREKIGELFF. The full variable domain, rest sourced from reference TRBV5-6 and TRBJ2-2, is DAGVTQSPTHLIKTRGQQVTLRCSPKSGHDTVSWYQQALGQGPQFIFQYYEEEERQRGNFPDRFSGHQFPNYSSELNVNALLLGDSALYLCASSPWRREKIGELFFGEGSRLTVL.